Listed here are 5 T cell receptor beta chains from one sample, sequenced in a study of T cells in Graves' hyperthyroidism and ophthalmopathy. The TCR beta CDR3 regions underwent amplification using RNA transcripts as the source. The study used the HTBI primer set for a first-round RT-PCR of the TCR CDR3. Using its own MiXCR run on the multiplex PCR reads, TCRdb lists one record per CDR3 protein. The data show about 300,000 distinct CDR3 sequences, 13% seen once. The sample consisted of blood. These receptors were taken from a woman aged 25 to 39 with Graves' hyperthyroidism that later progressed to Graves' ophthalmopathy.

This clonotype was seen repeatedly, ten times or more. CDR3 coding DNA: TGCGCCAGCAGCTTAGCGGGAGACTCCTACGAGCAGTACTTC. It encodes CASSLAGDSYEQYF. J is TRBJ2-7 and V is TRBV5-1, with 8 positions matching TRBD2. CDR3 length equals 14 residues. In germline, CDR1 is SGHRS, CDR2 YFSETQ. V dropped 2 bases and J dropped 0; count of bases not matched to a gene: 1.

The rearrangement links TRBV6-5 to TRBJ1-5, with D unresolved. V was shortened by 2 bases and J by 1 base, with 6 bases between the two germline ends. The CDR3 has 14 amino acids. Germline V gene data show CDR1 as MNHEY and CDR2 as SVGAGI. CDR3 region: CASSYDRSNQPQHF. CDR3 in DNA: TGTGCCAGCAGTTACGACCGAAGCAATCAGCCCCAGCATTTT.

The table lists this clonotype with a few counts. It may be a read error: a sequence one base away is much more abundant. The rearrangement joins TRBV25-1 to TRBJ1-2; possible D gene TRBD1, 6 bases. The germline V and J ends were trimmed by 5 bases and 6 bases, with 10 bases remaining between them. The CDR3 loop spans 12 amino acids. Germline V CDR1 and CDR2: MGHDK, SYGVNS. The CDR3 coding sequence is TGTGCCAGCAGTTCAGGGGTCGATGGCTACACCTTC. Encoded protein: CASSSGVDGYTF.

This clonotype came up many times. This sequence joins TRBV5-5 and TRBJ1-1, with 8 bases that match TRBD1. The V segment lost 3 bases and the J segment 1 base; nucleotides outside the gene matches: 5. The CDR3 length is 15 residues. Germline assignment: CDR1 SGHKS and CDR2 YYEKEE (reference sequence). This chain's CDR3 is CASSWEGQANTEAFF. CDR3 DNA sequence: TGTGCCAGCAGCTGGGAGGGACAGGCGAACACTGAAGCTTTCTTT. The full variable domain, in which reference TRBV5-5 and TRBJ1-1 provide the parts outside the CDR3, is DAGVTQSPTHLIKTRGQQVTLRCSPISGHKSVSWYQQVLGQGPQFIFQYYEKEERGRGNFPDRFSARQFPNYSSELNVNALLLGDSALYLCASSWEGQANTEAFFGQGTRLTVV.

The chain employs TRBV28 and TRBJ1-4, with 9 nucleotides matching TRBD1. This CDR3 spans 14 amino acids. Germline trimming cut 5 bases from V and 8 bases from J; bases unmatched to any gene: 6. The germline V gene encodes CDR1 MDHEN and CDR2 SYDVKM. The CDR3 DNA is TGTGCCAGCAGTCAACAGGGGGCGTGGGAAAAACTGTTTTTT. Amino acids: CASSQQGAWEKLFF.